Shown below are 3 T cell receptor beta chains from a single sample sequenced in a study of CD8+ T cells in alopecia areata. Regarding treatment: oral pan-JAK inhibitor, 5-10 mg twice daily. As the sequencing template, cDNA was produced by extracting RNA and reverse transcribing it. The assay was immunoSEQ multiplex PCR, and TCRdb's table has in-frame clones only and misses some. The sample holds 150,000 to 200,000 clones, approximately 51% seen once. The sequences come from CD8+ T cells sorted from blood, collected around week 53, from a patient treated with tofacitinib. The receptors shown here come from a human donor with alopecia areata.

The CDR3 nucleotides read TGTGCCAGCAGCTTAGTCGCCAGCCTAGCAGATACGCAGTATTTT. Protein sequence: CASSLVASLADTQYF. The genes are TRBV13 and TRBJ2-3, with unresolved D. The CDR3 spans 15 residues. Germline values: CDR1 PRHDT, CDR2 FYEKMQ (reference sequence). Trimming took 1 base from V and 4 from J, leaving 12 bases between them.

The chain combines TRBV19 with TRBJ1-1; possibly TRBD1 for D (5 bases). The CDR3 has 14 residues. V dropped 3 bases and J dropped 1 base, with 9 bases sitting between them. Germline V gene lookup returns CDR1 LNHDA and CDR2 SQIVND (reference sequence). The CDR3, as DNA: TGTGCCAGTAGTATGCGGGACTGGAACACTGAAGCTTTCTTT. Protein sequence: CASSMRDWNTEAFF.

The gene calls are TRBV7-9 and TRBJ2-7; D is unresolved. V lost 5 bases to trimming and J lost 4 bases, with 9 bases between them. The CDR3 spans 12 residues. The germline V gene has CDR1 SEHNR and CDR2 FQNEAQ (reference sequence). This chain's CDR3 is CASSGIHYEQYF. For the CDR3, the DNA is TGTGCCAGCAGCGGGATACATTACGAGCAGTACTTC.